The sequence of this T cell receptor (beta chain) was determined in a study of T cell changes during pregnancy in multiple sclerosis. This clone was seen a few times. TCRdb's copy holds only in-frame clones and misses some; the assay was immunoSEQ multiplex PCR. Of 75,000 to 85,000 clones in the sample, 85% to 95% were seen once. This CDR3 is built from 16 residues. CDR1 is KGHSH, CDR2 LQKENI, per germline. Trimming at V came to 3 bases and at J to 7 bases, leaving 11 bases not matched to a gene. The genes are TRBV18 and TRBJ1-4, with 7 bases matching TRBD1. Sequenced material: peripheral blood, taken in the second trimester of pregnancy. This TCR came from a female donor with multiple sclerosis, enrolled in a pregnancy study. The CDR3: CASSPTRQGHTEKLFF. Here the CDR3 DNA reads TGTGCCAGCTCACCTACCAGACAGGGTCATACTGAAAAACTGTTTTTT. The complete variable domain, with remaining parts taken from reference TRBV18 and TRBJ1-4, reads NAGVMQNPRHLVRRRGQEARLRCSPMKGHSHVYWYRQLPEEGLKFMVYLQKENIIDESGMPKERFSAEFPKEGPSILRIQQVVRGDSAAYFCASSPTRQGHTEKLFFGSGTQLSVL.